Listed here are 10 T cell receptor beta chains from one sample, sequenced in a study of T cells in women clearing cervical HPV infection. This table comes from immunoSEQ multiplex PCR, and its TCRdb copy is limited to in-frame clones, with some not included. The repertoire shows around 15,000 clones; the top ten hold about 10%. Sample: blood buffy coat. The receptors shown here come from a woman between 18 and 69 years old with a cervical HPV16 infection that either progressed to CIN3+ or cleared (not recorded which).

On this clone itself: The missing CDR3 end, 3 residues past where the read stops, is filled in from the germline J gene. The chain combines TRBV14 with TRBJ1-4; D is unresolved. The ends were cut back, 0 bases at V and 8 bases at J, with 16 bases in the middle. Germline V gene lookup returns CDR1 SGHDN and CDR2 FVKESK. The CDR3 spans 16 residues. The CDR3 region is CASSQDSLNGREKLFF. CDR3 DNA (partial): TGTGCCAGCAGCCAAGACTCACTCAACGGTCGGGAAAAA. The full variable domain, with the rest looked up from reference TRBV14 and TRBJ1-4, is EAGVTQFPSHSVIEKGQTVTLRCDPISGHDNLYWYRRVMGKEIKFLLHFVKESKQDESGMPNNRFLAERTGGTYSTLKVQPAELEDSGVYFCASSQDSLNGREKLFFGSGTQLSVL.

For this clone: The read falls 3 residues short of the CDR3 end, and the missing part is taken from the germline J gene. The chain joins TRBV12-3 or TRBV12-4 to TRBJ1-1; D not resolved. V dropped 0 bases and J dropped 1 base, with 3 bases sitting between them. This CDR3 contains 13 residues. The DNA read from the CDR3 is TGTGCCAGCAGTTTAGCGCGGAACACTGAA. This sequence encodes CASSLARNTE. The CDR3 in its entirety is CASSLARNTEAFF.

As concerns this clone: The read gets to within 3 residues of the CDR3 end, and the germline J gene fills in the rest. The chain has TRBV5-1 and TRBJ2-1, with TRBD2 matching 7 bases. This CDR3 spans 17 amino acids. The trim removed 0 bases at V and 0 bases at J, leaving 6 bases unmatched. Germline lookup yields CDR1 SGHRS and CDR2 YFSETQ. The CDR3 here is CASSLALRGSSYNEQFF. The sequenced part of the CDR3 DNA is TGCGCCAGCAGCTTGGCCCTGCGCGGGAGCTCCTACAATGAG.

Turning to this clone: The missing CDR3 end, 3 residues past where the read stops, is filled in from the germline J gene. This chain uses TRBV6-1 with TRBJ2-3, with D maybe TRBD2 (6 bases). There are 15 residues in the CDR3. Germline V gene data show CDR1 as MNHNS and CDR2 as SASEGT. CDR3 sequence reads: CASSGGVYSNQPQYF. CDR3 DNA (partial): TGTGCCAGCAGTGGGGGGGTTTATAGCAATCAGCCG.

Of note for this clone: Coverage ceases 3 residues before the CDR3 finishes, and the germline J gene fills in the end. The chain employs TRBV20-1 and TRBJ1-6; D might be TRBD1 (6 bases). V was clipped by 1 base and J by 9 bases, with 13 bases between them. The CDR3 has 14 residues. Germline V gene data show CDR1 as DFQATT and CDR2 as SNEGSKA (reference sequence). CDR3 protein: CSARVGQGPSPLHF. CDR3 DNA (partial): TGCAGTGCTAGAGTCGGCCAGGGGCCTTCACCC.

The sequenced part of the CDR3 DNA is TGTGCCAGCAGTTACTCGGTGACAGGGACAGATACG. The encoded protein is CASSYSVTGTDT. In full, the CDR3 reads CASSYSVTGTDTQYF. V is TRBV6-2 or TRBV6-3 and J is TRBJ2-3; 7 bases align to TRBD1. The read stops 3 residues short of the end of the CDR3; the missing end is completed from the germline J gene. Per germline, CDR1 MNHEY and CDR2 SVGEGT. The CDR3 extends over 15 amino acids. V dropped 0 bases and J dropped 3; count of bases not matched to a gene: 3.

In regard to this clone: The CDR3 goes on 3 residues after the read ends, and that part is filled in from the germline J gene. The chain couples TRBV6-2 or TRBV6-3 to TRBJ1-2; 8 bases align to TRBD1. CDR3 length equals 13 residues. Germline CDR1 MNHEY, CDR2 SVGEGT. The covered CDR3 bases are TGTGCCAGCAGTTGGACAGGGCCTGGTGAC. As protein: CASSWTGPGD. The full CDR3 reads CASSWTGPGDYTF.

Of note for this clone: The read terminates 3 residues ahead of where the CDR3 ends, so the germline J gene completes it. The same CDR3 can be traced to other DNA sequences in this sample. V and J are TRBV5-6 and TRBJ1-1; a possible D gene is TRBD1 (5 bases). Trimming removed 2 bases from V and 3 bases from J, with 14 bases in between. Germline V gene data show CDR1 as SGHDT and CDR2 as YYEEEE. The length of the CDR3 is 15 residues. CDR3 protein: CASSFDSRGDTEAFF. The covered CDR3 bases are TGTGCCAGCAGCTTCGATAGTCGAGGGGACACTGAA.

As for this clone: The missing CDR3 end, 3 residues past where the read stops, is filled in from the germline J gene. The chain recombines TRBV6-2 or TRBV6-3 with TRBJ2-5, with 9 bases aligning to TRBD2. This CDR3 comprises 15 residues. With 6 bases clipped from V and 5 bases from J, the junction kept 10 bases outside the gene matches. The germline V gene has CDR1 MNHEY and CDR2 SVGEGT. CDR3 region: CASRHAGGPEETQYF. Incomplete CDR3 DNA: TGTGCCAGCAGACACGCGGGGGGGCCGGAGGAGACC.

Of note for this clone: The read ends 3 residues before the CDR3 terminus; that terminus is restored from the germline J gene. This chain links TRBV18 with TRBJ1-1, with D uncertain. Trimming shortened V by 2 bases and J by 1 base, and 11 bases separated the two germline ends. Germline V gene data show CDR1 as KGHSH and CDR2 as LQKENI. This CDR3 contains 15 residues. The CDR3 here is CASSPRAAPNTEAFF. The CDR3 bases that were read are TGTGCCAGCTCACCAAGAGCTGCCCCGAACACTGAA.